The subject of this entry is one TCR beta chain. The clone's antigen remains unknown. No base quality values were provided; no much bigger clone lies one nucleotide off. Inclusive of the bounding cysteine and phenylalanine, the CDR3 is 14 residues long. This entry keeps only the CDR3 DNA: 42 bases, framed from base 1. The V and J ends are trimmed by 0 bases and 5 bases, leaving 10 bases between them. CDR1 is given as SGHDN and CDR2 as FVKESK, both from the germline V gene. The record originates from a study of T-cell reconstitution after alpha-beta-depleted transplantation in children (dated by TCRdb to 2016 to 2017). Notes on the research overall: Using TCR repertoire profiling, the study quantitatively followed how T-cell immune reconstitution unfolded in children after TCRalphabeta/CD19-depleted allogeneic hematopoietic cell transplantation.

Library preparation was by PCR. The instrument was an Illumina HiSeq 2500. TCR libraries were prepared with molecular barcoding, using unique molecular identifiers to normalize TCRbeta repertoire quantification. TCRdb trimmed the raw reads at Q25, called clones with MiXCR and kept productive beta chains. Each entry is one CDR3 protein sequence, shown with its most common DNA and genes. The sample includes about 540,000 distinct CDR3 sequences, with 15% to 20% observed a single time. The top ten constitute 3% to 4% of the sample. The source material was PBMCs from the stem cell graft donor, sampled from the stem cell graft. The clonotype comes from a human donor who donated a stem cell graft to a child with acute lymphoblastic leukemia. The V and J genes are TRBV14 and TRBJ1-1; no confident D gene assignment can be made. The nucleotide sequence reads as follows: TGTGCCAGCAGCCAAGAAGGGAAGAGGACTGAAGCTTTCTTT. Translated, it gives CASSQEGKRTEAFF.